This T cell receptor (beta chain) was found in a study of identical twins' blood T cells. General study findings and limits: Top TCRbeta clonotypes were shared more with twin than unrelated donors. Twins reportedly had markedly more similar V usage than unrelated donors, even among out-of-frame TCRbeta clonotypes.

On this clonotype itself: Antigen specificity is unknown.

Sample barcodes were added at both library ends during cDNA synthesis. TCRdb analysed the 5' RACE reads with MiXCR anew, one entry per CDR3 protein. Among a few hundred thousand distinct CDR3 sequences listed, roughly 31% were seen once. Six healthy women, forming three identical twin pairs, donated samples. The V gene end was trimmed by 2 bases and the J gene end by 6 bases; junction bases not matched to a gene: 10. The CDR3 sequence is 15 residues long. Germline lookup yields CDR1 DFQATT and CDR2 SNEGSKA (reference sequence). Sequences were obtained from PBMCs. The clonotype was recovered from a woman aged 18 to 49 in good health. V usage is TRBV20-1 and J usage is TRBJ2-3; 8 bases agree with TRBD1. CDR3 in amino acids: CSARWAGGASDTQYF. In DNA form, the CDR3 reads TGCAGTGCTAGATGGGCAGGGGGCGCGTCGGATACGCAGTATTTT.